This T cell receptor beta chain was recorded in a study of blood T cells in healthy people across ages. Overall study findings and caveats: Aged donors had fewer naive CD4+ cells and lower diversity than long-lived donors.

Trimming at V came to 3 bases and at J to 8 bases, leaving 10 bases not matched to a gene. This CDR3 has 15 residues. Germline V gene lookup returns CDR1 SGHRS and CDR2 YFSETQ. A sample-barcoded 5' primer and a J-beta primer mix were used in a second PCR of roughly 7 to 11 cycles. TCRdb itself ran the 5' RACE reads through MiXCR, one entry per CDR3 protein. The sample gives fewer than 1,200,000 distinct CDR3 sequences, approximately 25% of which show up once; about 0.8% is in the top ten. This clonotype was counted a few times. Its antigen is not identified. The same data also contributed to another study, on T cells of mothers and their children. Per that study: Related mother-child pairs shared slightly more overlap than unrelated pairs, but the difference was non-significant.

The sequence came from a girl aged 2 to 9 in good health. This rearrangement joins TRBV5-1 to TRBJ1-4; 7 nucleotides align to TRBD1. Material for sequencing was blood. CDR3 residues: CASSSDPTGQEKLFF. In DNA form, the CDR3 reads TGCGCCAGCAGCTCCGATCCGACAGGGCAAGAAAAACTGTTTTTT.